This T cell receptor beta chain was identified in a study of blood T cell repertoires in COVID-19 (TCRdb year 2020). A note on the overall study: Samples covering the acute and convalescent phases of COVID-19 were provided by collaborators in the United States, Italy and Spain. The material from the prospective study consisted of cDNA or gDNA derived from T cells, B-cell-depleted T cells, or PBMCs. The dataset comprised deeply sampled blood TCRbeta repertoires from subjects exposed to, actively infected with, or recovered from COVID-19. The repertoires were made available in a free public database intended to serve as a resource for research on the immune response to SARS-CoV-2. The samples were drawn from two sources: the first 160 participants of the ongoing ImmuneRACE study, and 950 to 1,500 subjects contributed by 6 global collaborators. A de-identified subject ID, COVID-19 status, age in years and sex were almost always included in the sample metadata. Where available, HLA class I and class II types were taken from metadata supplied by the sample provider and were not determined by assay-based typing.

Broader findings and caveats from the paper: How much clinical and demographic metadata was included differed by source and by participant, and the metadata was provided uncurated.

The immunoSEQ Assay, a bias-controlled multiplex PCR, was used to amplify TCRbeta CDR3 regions from genomic DNA. On the authors' methods: Nucleated cell counts per sample were estimated from amplification of reference gene primers within the assay. To quantify the absolute abundance of each unique TCRbeta CDR3 rearrangement, sequence reads were collapsed and filtered. For each sample, productive Simpson clonality was calculated by taking the square root of Simpson's diversity index across productive rearrangements. TCRdb's version of the immuneACCESS table is confined to in-frame rearrangements and falls short of the full clone set. An unresolved V gene accounts for under half of the shortfall where checked; the remainder is of unknown origin. V and J calls and clone size are given by that table; D and trimming were obtained from the DNA. In all, the sample holds some 240,000 clones, and around 83% of those were seen once. The ten largest clones represent roughly 5.1% of the sample.

In the case of this clone: Its recognized antigen is unknown. The sample holds no much larger clone one base away, and base qualities are not on file.

The V and J ends are trimmed by 4 bases and 3 bases, leaving 16 bases between them. The cysteine opens and the phenylalanine closes a CDR3 of 15 amino acids. CDR3 DNA only is kept here, 45 bases in frame from base 1. CDR1 is given as LGHDT and CDR2 as YNNKEL, both from the germline V gene (reference sequence). In Seattle, one collaborating source enrolled patients while the infection was active and tracked those patients longitudinally over the course of disease. Collaborating institutions collected whole blood in K2EDTA tubes following their own protocols. For TCRbeta analysis, collaborators shipped samples in one of three forms: frozen whole blood, isolated PBMCs, or DNA extracted from either of those sample types.

This clonotype was obtained from a woman aged 70-85 years with COVID-19, enrolled during active disease. The rearrangement combines TRBV3-1 (or the pseudogene TRBV3-2) with TRBJ2-7; perhaps TRBD1 is the D gene, with 6 bases matching. Sequenced input: peripheral blood. The encoded CDR3 is CASSRTPTGNYEQYF. The nucleotides read TGTGCCAGCAGCCGAACGCCCACAGGGAACTACGAGCAGTACTTC.